The 9 T cell receptor beta chains below all came from one sample that was sequenced in a study of T-cell reconstitution after alpha-beta-depleted transplantation in children. Unique molecular identifiers were used to barcode this TCRbeta library. TCRdb fed the PCR reads into MiXCR, producing one record per CDR3 protein. The sample consists of about 110,000 distinct CDR3 sequences, approximately 10% of them appearing once. Sample: PBMCs from the stem cell graft donor, taken from the stem cell graft. Receptors originate from a human donor who donated a stem cell graft to a child with acute lymphoblastic leukemia.

This clonotype was recorded many times. The V and J genes are TRBV20-1 and TRBJ2-3, with 14 bases identical to TRBD2. In germline, CDR1 is DFQATT, CDR2 SNEGSKA (reference sequence). Unmatched junction bases numbered 1, after V lost 3 bases and J lost 5 bases. The CDR3 totals 14 residues. CDR3 region: CSARGLAGEDTQYF. DNA for the CDR3: TGCAGTGCTAGGGGACTAGCGGGAGAAGATACGCAGTATTTT.

This clonotype was picked up a small number of times. The genes are TRBV6-2 or TRBV6-3 and TRBJ2-3, with 13 bases lining up with TRBD2. The CDR3 consists of 16 residues. V lost 7 bases to trimming and J lost 5 bases; unmatched junction nucleotides: 9. Germline V gene sequence: CDR1 MNHEY, CDR2 SVGEGT. The CDR3: CASTPTTSGREDTQYF. The CDR3 nucleotides are TGTGCCAGCACCCCGACCACTAGCGGGAGGGAAGATACGCAGTATTTT.

This clonotype has a count of ten or more. The J gene is TRBJ2-1, the V gene TRBV7-9; weak D call: TRBD1 (6 bases). CDR1 is SEHNR and CDR2 is FQNEAQ in the germline V gene (reference sequence). The CDR3 has 16 amino acids. V was clipped by 5 bases and J by 6 bases, with 20 bases between them. CDR3 residues: CASSLSGTFSFNEQFF. CDR3 in DNA: TGTGCCAGCAGCCTTTCCGGGACATTTTCTTTCAATGAGCAGTTCTTC.

In this sample, this clonotype turned up many times. V usage is TRBV13 and J usage is TRBJ1-4, with 7 bases lining up with TRBD1. CDR1 is PRHDT, CDR2 FYEKMQ, per germline (reference sequence). The CDR3 sequence is 16 residues long. The ends lost 5 bases at V and 0 bases at J; junction bases unmatched: 6. CDR3 in amino acids: CASSRDRQSTNEKLFF. CDR3 coding DNA: TGTGCCAGCAGCCGGGACAGACAATCAACTAATGAAAAACTGTTTTTT.

Many counts were recorded for this clonotype. J is TRBJ2-1 and V is TRBV15, with 8 bases identical to TRBD2. This CDR3 is 15 amino acids long. Losses at the gene ends were 0 bases for V and 8 bases for J; bases not matched to a gene: 6. Germline V gene lookup returns CDR1 LNHNV and CDR2 YYDKDF (reference sequence). The CDR3 nucleotides read TGTGCCACCAGCAGAGACCCGCGGGAGGTCGATGAGCAGTTCTTC. It encodes CATSRDPREVDEQFF.

This clonotype has at least ten counts. CDR3 protein: CASSPRTSGNEQFF. In DNA form, the CDR3 reads TGTGCCAGCAGTCCGCGGACTAGCGGCAATGAGCAGTTCTTC. V gene TRBV28 combines with J gene TRBJ2-1; 10 nucleotides align to TRBD2. The CDR3 consists of 14 residues. V was pared by 5 bases and J by 6 bases, with 4 bases of the junction left unmatched. Per the germline V gene, CDR1 is MDHEN and CDR2 is SYDVKM.

This clonotype was seen repeatedly, ten times or more. This rearrangement joins TRBV27 to TRBJ1-2, with a possible D match to TRBD1 (5 bases). The CDR3 spans 13 residues. Germline V gene lookup returns CDR1 MNHEY and CDR2 SMNVEV (reference sequence). V lost 4 bases and J lost 4, with 10 bases in between. The CDR3 loop reads CASSSGGGYGYTF. The CDR3 DNA reads TGTGCCAGCAGTTCTGGGGGAGGCTATGGCTACACCTTC.

The table lists this clonotype with many counts. The V call is TRBV27, the J call TRBJ2-7; possibly TRBD1 for D (5 bases). The V end lost 4 bases, the J end lost 2 bases, and 12 bases lay between the germline ends. CDR1 and CDR2 (germline): MNHEY, SMNVEV (reference sequence). This CDR3 is 14 amino acids long. CDR3: CASSWTKYTYEQYF. Here the CDR3 DNA reads TGTGCCAGCAGTTGGACAAAATATACCTACGAGCAGTACTTC.

This clonotype was counted a single time. The V call is TRBV3-1, the J call TRBJ2-1; a weak D match, TRBD1 (6 bases). Deletions cut 10 bases from V and 2 bases from J, with 21 bases between. Germline assignment: CDR1 LGHDT and CDR2 YNNKEL (reference sequence). The CDR3 covers 16 residues. The CDR3 nucleotides are TGTGCCACCTGCCAGGATGGGACACCCGCCTACAATGAGCAGTTCTTC. Its protein is CATCQDGTPAYNEQFF.